A selection of T cell receptor beta chains follows, all from one sample in a study of T-cell reconstitution after alpha-beta-depleted transplantation in children. One entry per CDR3 protein results from TCRdb running MiXCR on the PCR reads. The sample lists under 300,000 distinct CDR3 sequences, about 9.9% occurring once. Here the sequenced sample was peripheral blood, taken 180 days after TCRalphabeta/CD19-depleted stem cell transplant. The receptors stem from a male patient between 2 and 15 years old who had a stem cell transplant for chronic granulomatous disease, so the T cells may come from the graft donor. The CDR3 runs from the conserved cysteine through the conserved F or W. The D gene is left open where the match is weak. Clone size, where shown, is once, few, many, or a class for clones that have expanded.

d_call j_call clone_size cdr3_length v_call cdr3_aa cdr3_nt
- TRBJ2-5 - 15 TRBV2 CASYGGKGLWETQYF TGTGCCAGTTATGGAGGAAAGGGGCTTTGGGAGACCCAGTACTTC
- TRBJ2-1 many 13 TRBV29-1 CSVEPGTYNEQFF TGCAGCGTTGAGCCAGGGACCTACAATGAGCAGTTCTTC
- TRBJ2-7 many 14 TRBV30 CAWRAPGLLLEQYF TGTGCCTGGAGGGCTCCGGGACTCCTACTCGAGCAGTACTTC
- TRBJ2-7 many 13 TRBV20-1 CSALETTTYEQYF TGCAGTGCCTTGGAAACTACCACCTACGAGCAGTACTTC
- TRBJ2-7 many 16 TRBV7-2 CASSLVSSPGAYEQYF TGTGCCAGCAGCTTAGTCTCGAGTCCAGGGGCCTACGAGCAGTACTTC
TRBD2 TRBJ2-3 few 16 TRBV20-1 CSASTSGRKGTDTQYF TGCAGTGCTAGCACTAGCGGCCGTAAAGGCACAGATACGCAGTATTTT
TRBD2 TRBJ2-1 many 17 TRBV9 CASSVDPAGVYDNEQFF TGTGCCAGCAGCGTAGATCCAGCGGGAGTTTATGACAATGAGCAGTTCTTC
- TRBJ2-7 many 13 TRBV12-3/TRBV12-4 CASSLGQSYEQYF TGTGCCAGCAGTTTAGGTCAGAGTTACGAGCAGTACTTC
- TRBJ2-4 many 14 TRBV6-6 CASSYGTAKNIQYF TGTGCCAGCAGTTACGGGACAGCCAAAAACATTCAGTACTTC
- TRBJ2-1 many 12 TRBV20-1 CSAKEAYNEQFF TGCAGTGCTAAAGAAGCTTACAATGAGCAGTTCTTC
- TRBJ2-3 few 16 TRBV21-1 CASSKASGVVRDTQYF TGTGCCAGCAGCAAAGCCTCAGGGGTAGTAAGGGATACGCAGTATTTT
- TRBJ2-1 many 17 TRBV9 CASSVDPLGSQHNEQFF TGTGCCAGCAGCGTAGATCCTCTGGGGAGCCAGCACAATGAGCAGTTCTTC
TRBD1 TRBJ1-2 many 15 TRBV7-6 CASSSIGQGADGYTF TGTGCCAGCAGCTCAATAGGACAGGGGGCAGACGGCTACACCTTC
- TRBJ2-7 many 12 TRBV18 CASSPRPYEQYF TGTGCCAGCTCACCACGCCCCTACGAGCAGTACTTC
- TRBJ2-1 many 13 TRBV12-3/TRBV12-4 CATGTNSYNEQFF TGTGCCACCGGGACAAATTCCTACAATGAGCAGTTCTTC
TRBD1 TRBJ2-7 many 15 TRBV7-9 CASSLGTGSSYEQYF TGTGCCAGCAGCCTGGGGACAGGGAGCTCCTACGAGCAGTACTTC
- TRBJ2-7 - 13 TRBV12-3/TRBV12-4 CAITLRGGREQYF TGTGCCATCACATTACGAGGTGGCCGGGAGCAGTACTTC